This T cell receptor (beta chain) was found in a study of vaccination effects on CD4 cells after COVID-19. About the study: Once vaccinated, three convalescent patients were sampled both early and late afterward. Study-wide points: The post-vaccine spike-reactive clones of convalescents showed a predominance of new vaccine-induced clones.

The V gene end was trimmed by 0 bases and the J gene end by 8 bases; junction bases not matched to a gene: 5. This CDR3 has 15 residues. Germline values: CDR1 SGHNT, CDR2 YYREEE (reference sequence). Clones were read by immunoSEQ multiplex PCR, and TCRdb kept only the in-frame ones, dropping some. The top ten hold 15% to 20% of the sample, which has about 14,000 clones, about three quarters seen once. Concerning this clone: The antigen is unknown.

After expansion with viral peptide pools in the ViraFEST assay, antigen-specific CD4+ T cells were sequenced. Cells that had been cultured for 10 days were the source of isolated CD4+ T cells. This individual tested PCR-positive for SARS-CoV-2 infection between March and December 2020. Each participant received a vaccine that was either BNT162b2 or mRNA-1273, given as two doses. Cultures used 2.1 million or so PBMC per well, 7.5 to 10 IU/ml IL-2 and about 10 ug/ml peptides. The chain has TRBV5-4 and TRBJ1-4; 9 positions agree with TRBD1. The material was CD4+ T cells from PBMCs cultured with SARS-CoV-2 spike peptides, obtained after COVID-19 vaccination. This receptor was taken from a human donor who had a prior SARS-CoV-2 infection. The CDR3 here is CASSLGGQGLEKLFF. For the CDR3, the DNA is TGTGCCAGCAGCTTGGGGGGACAGGGTCTAGAAAAACTGTTTTTT.